The 29 T cell receptor beta chains below all came from one sample that was sequenced in a study of OX40 agonist ivuxolimab in advanced cancers. The table came from immunoSEQ multiplex PCR; TCRdb's copy has only in-frame clones and leaves some out. The repertoire holds roughly 7,700 clones, with 73% as singletons. The sequences come from CD4+ or CD8+ T cells sorted from blood, collected in a trial of the OX40 agonist ivuxolimab. The receptors stem from an adult with an advanced solid tumor such as melanoma, head and neck, liver or kidney cancer.

The chain carries TRBV11-2 and TRBJ2-7; 8 nucleotides align to TRBD1. Germline V CDR1 and CDR2: SGHAT, FQNNGV. V dropped 5 bases and J dropped 5; count of bases not matched to a gene: 5. The CDR3 is 13 residues long. The CDR3 here is CASSLTQGDEQYF. CDR3 nucleotides: TGTGCCAGCAGCCTAACACAGGGGGACGAGCAGTACTTC.

This chain uses TRBV4-1 with TRBJ2-7; 9 bases line up with TRBD1. There are 15 residues in the CDR3. Germline V gene sequence: CDR1 MGHRA, CDR2 YSYEKL. Trimming removed 0 bases from V and 5 bases from J; junction bases left unmatched: 5. The CDR3 DNA reads TGCGCCAGCAGCCAAGACAGGACAGGGGTGAACGAGCAGTACTTC. Translating gives CASSQDRTGVNEQYF.

The rearrangement joins TRBV4-3 to TRBJ2-2; possibly TRBD2 for D (5 bases). CDR3 length: 16 amino acids. Per the germline V gene, CDR1 is LGHNA and CDR2 is YSLEER. V was cut by 0 bases and J by 5 bases, with 13 bases left in between. The CDR3 is CASSQDRGLLTGELFF. CDR3 DNA sequence: TGCGCCAGCAGCCAAGATAGAGGACTTCTTACCGGGGAGCTGTTTTTT.

This clone has a handful of counts. The V gene is TRBV28, the J gene TRBJ1-5, with unresolved D. The CDR3 has 14 residues. Germline V CDR1 and CDR2: MDHEN, SYDVKM. The V end was cut by 3 bases, the J end by 4 bases, with 10 bases between. The CDR3 loop is CASSFDQVNQPQHF. CDR3 DNA sequence: TGTGCCAGCAGTTTTGATCAGGTTAATCAGCCCCAGCATTTT.

The V gene is TRBV5-1, the J gene TRBJ2-7, with 11 bases identical to TRBD2. CDR3 length equals 14 residues. The germline V gene encodes CDR1 SGHRS and CDR2 YFSETQ. The ends lost 2 bases at V and 4 bases at J; junction bases unmatched: 2. The CDR3 protein is CASSFLAGGYEQYF. The CDR3 nucleotides read TGCGCCAGCAGCTTTCTAGCGGGAGGTTACGAGCAGTACTTC.

The chain is built from TRBV7-2 and TRBJ2-7; TRBD2 matches at 9 bases. Trimming took 1 base from V and 7 from J; bases not matched to a gene: 11. The CDR3 extends over 16 amino acids. Germline CDR1 reads SGHTA; CDR2 reads FQGNSA. The CDR3 bases are TGTGCCAGCAGCTTAGGGTGGGGCGGGAGGGCGGGGGAGCAGTACTTC. Protein: CASSLGWGGRAGEQYF.

The genes are TRBV7-9 and TRBJ1-1; no clear D gene. Trimming removed 0 bases from V and 4 bases from J, with 12 bases in between. Germline V gives CDR1 SEHNR, CDR2 FQNEAQ (reference sequence). The CDR3 is 15 residues long. The CDR3 loop reads CASSLASLVSTEAFF. Here the CDR3 DNA reads TGTGCCAGCAGCTTAGCGTCTTTGGTTAGCACTGAAGCTTTCTTT.

This chain links TRBV29-1 with TRBJ2-7; D is perhaps TRBD1 or TRBD2 (5 bases each). V shed 0 bases and J shed 6 bases, with 21 bases lying between them. Germline V CDR1 and CDR2: SQVTM, ANQGSEA. The CDR3 covers 16 residues. The CDR3 DNA follows: TGCAGCGTTGAAGAGCCTCCGGGGCCGAGGTATCGCGAGCAGTACTTC. Translated, it gives CSVEEPPGPRYREQYF.

The chain combines TRBV18 with TRBJ2-3; 8 nucleotides agree with TRBD2. The CDR3 has 17 amino acids. Germline CDR1 reads KGHSH; CDR2 reads LQKENI. The junction had 8 bases not matched to a gene; V was cut back by 3 bases and J by 0 bases. CDR3 in DNA: TGTGCCAGCTCACCCCTTAGCGGGGTCTCTAGCACAGATACGCAGTATTTT. Its translation: CASSPLSGVSSTDTQYF.

This clone came up a few times. The chain's CDR3 is CASSHAGPISNAKNIQYF. The CDR3 DNA follows: TGCGCCAGCAGCCACGCGGGCCCCATTTCAAACGCCAAAAACATTCAGTACTTC. The J gene is TRBJ2-4, the V gene TRBV4-3, with D possibly matching TRBD2 (5 bases). Germline V gene data show CDR1 as LGHNA and CDR2 as YSLEER. The length of the CDR3 is 18 residues. Trimming left V 3 bases short and J 1 base short, with 19 bases between.

This clone was observed a few times. The rearrangement uses TRBV5-6 and TRBJ1-1; D gene ambiguous. The CDR3 runs 11 residues. The germline V gene has CDR1 SGHDT and CDR2 YYEEEE. The ends were cut back, 4 bases at V and 8 bases at J, with 9 bases in the middle. The CDR3 nucleotides read TGTGCCAGCAGCAAGTGGCGGGAAGCTTTCTTT. Residues: CASSKWREAFF.

The V and J genes are TRBV5-5 and TRBJ1-5, with D possibly being TRBD1 (6 bases). CDR1 is SGHKS and CDR2 is YYEKEE in the germline V gene (reference sequence). The CDR3 totals 14 residues. V lost 0 bases and J lost 6, with 10 bases in between. The CDR3 spells CASSLVKGGQPQHF. The CDR3 DNA reads as TGTGCCAGCAGCTTGGTTAAGGGGGGTCAGCCCCAGCATTTT.

The genes are TRBV5-1 and TRBJ2-3, with D unclear. Germline-derived CDR1 and CDR2 are SGHRS and YFSETQ. V gave up 4 bases and J gave up 4 bases, with 16 bases separating them. The CDR3 totals 15 residues. The CDR3 here is CASSPDRRSADTQYF. The DNA for the CDR3 is TGCGCCAGCAGCCCGGACCGACGGAGCGCAGATACGCAGTATTTT.

This chain connects TRBV27 to TRBJ2-3; D gene ambiguous. This CDR3 has 15 amino acids. Germline CDR1 and CDR2: MNHEY and SMNVEV (reference sequence). Trimming pared 2 bases from V and 0 bases from J, leaving 9 bases between. The CDR3: CASSLVGVSTDTQYF. As DNA, the CDR3 is TGTGCCAGCAGTTTAGTTGGAGTTAGCACAGATACGCAGTATTTT.

The genes are TRBV19 and TRBJ2-7, with TRBD1 matching 7 bases. This CDR3 is built from 15 residues. J lost 0 bases, V lost 5 bases, and 7 bases had no gene match. Germline CDR1 and CDR2: LNHDA and SQIVND (reference sequence). CDR3 loop: CASSPDRAPSYEQYF. CDR3 nucleotide sequence: TGTGCCAGTAGTCCCGACAGGGCCCCCTCCTACGAGCAGTACTTC.

The rearrangement links TRBV14 to TRBJ1-3; D is ambiguous. This CDR3 region has 15 residues. CDR1 is SGHDN and CDR2 is FVKESK in the germline V gene. V gave up 4 bases and J gave up 2 bases, with 12 bases separating them. CDR3 sequence reads: CASSPWTEPGNTIYF. CDR3 coding DNA: TGTGCCAGCAGCCCCTGGACGGAGCCTGGAAACACCATATATTTT.

The chain couples TRBV7-8 to TRBJ1-5; unclear D gene. CDR1 SGHVS and CDR2 FQNEAQ come from the germline V gene. The CDR3 consists of 18 residues. V lost 1 base to trimming and J lost 2 bases, with 18 bases between them. The CDR3 DNA follows: TGTGCCAGCAGCTTAGGGCGAATTTGGGATTTCGGCAATCAGCCCCAGCATTTT. Amino acids: CASSLGRIWDFGNQPQHF.

The J gene is TRBJ2-5, the V gene TRBV11-2, with TRBD2 identical over 10 bases. Looked up from germline, CDR1 is SGHAT and CDR2 is FQNNGV. V shed 0 bases and J 4 bases; nucleotides not matched to a gene: 8. This CDR3 is 17 amino acids long. The CDR3 DNA reads as TGTGCCAGCAGCTTAGATCCCTCTCTAGCGGGAGTAGAGACCCAGTACTTC. It encodes CASSLDPSLAGVETQYF.

This clone came up a few times. A read error may account for a junction end that differs from germline. CDR3 in amino acids: CASSQQRTATYEQYF. In nucleotides, the CDR3 is TGCGCCAGCAGCCAACAGCGAACGGCCACCTACGAGCAGTACTTC. The rearrangement links TRBV7-2 to TRBJ2-7, with no clear D. Germline CDR1 SGHTA, CDR2 FQGNSA. This CDR3 comprises 15 residues.

The J gene is TRBJ1-4, the V gene TRBV9; D gene ambiguous. The CDR3 consists of 12 residues. Germline lookup yields CDR1 SGDLS and CDR2 YYNGEE. V was cut by 3 bases and J by 5 bases, with 5 bases left in between. The CDR3 loop is CASSGSNEKLFF. CDR3 nucleotides: TGTGCCAGCAGCGGGAGCAATGAAAAACTGTTTTTT.

The V call is TRBV15, the J call TRBJ1-4, with TRBD1 matching over 8 bases. The CDR3 runs 17 residues. Trimming removed 3 bases from V and 4 bases from J; junction bases left unmatched: 10. Per the germline V gene, CDR1 is LNHNV and CDR2 is YYDKDF (reference sequence). In DNA, the CDR3 is TGTGCCACCAGCAGGGAGCTCCTGGACAGGGTTAATGAAAAACTGTTTTTT. This gives the protein CATSRELLDRVNEKLFF.

This clone has only one observation. The chain uses TRBV7-2 and TRBJ1-2, with D perhaps matching TRBD1 (6 bases). The CDR3 runs 11 residues. The germline V gene has CDR1 SGHTA and CDR2 FQGNSA. V was pared by 5 bases and J by 8 bases, with 9 bases between. For the CDR3, the DNA is TGTGCCAGCAGCCTCGGACAGGGCTACACCTTC. It translates to CASSLGQGYTF.

This rearrangement joins TRBV7-9 to TRBJ2-2; 9 bases fit TRBD1. Germline values: CDR1 SEHNR, CDR2 FQNEAQ (reference sequence). Trimming took 5 bases from V and 3 from J; bases not matched to a gene: 13. The CDR3 loop spans 18 amino acids. The CDR3: CASSPPAGTGPYTGELFF. For the CDR3, the DNA is TGTGCCAGCAGCCCTCCTGCCGGGACAGGGCCCTACACCGGGGAGCTGTTTTTT. Looking up the rest from reference TRBV7-9 and TRBJ2-2 gives the full variable domain: DTGVSQNPRHKITKRGQNVTFRCDPISEHNRLYWYRQTLGQGPEFLTYFQNEAQLEKSRLLSDRFSAERPKGSFSTLEIQRTEQGDSAMYLCASSPPAGTGPYTGELFFGEGSRLTVL.

V gene TRBV2 combines with J gene TRBJ2-1, with 10 bases that match TRBD2. The CDR3 is 15 residues long. The germline V gene encodes CDR1 SNHLY and CDR2 FYNNEI. J was trimmed by 8 bases and V by 7 bases; bases with no gene match: 11. In DNA form, the CDR3 reads TGTGCCAGCAAAGCCTTGGCTAGCGGGAGCTATGAGCAGTTCTTC. Amino acids: CASKALASGSYEQFF.

The chain uses TRBV9 and TRBJ2-7; TRBD1 matches at 7 bases. CDR1 is SGDLS, CDR2 YYNGEE, per germline. The V segment lost 5 bases and the J segment 3 bases; nucleotides outside the gene matches: 8. The CDR3 extends over 14 amino acids. The CDR3 DNA reads as TGTGCCAGCAGTCCCGGGACAGCCTTCTACGAGCAGTACTTC. The encoded protein is CASSPGTAFYEQYF.

This clone was seen only a few times. This chain joins TRBV9 and TRBJ2-1; 8 nucleotides match TRBD2. V shed 1 base, J shed 3 bases, and the junction held 9 bases outside the gene matches. Germline V CDR1 and CDR2: SGDLS, YYNGEE. The CDR3 length is 17 residues. The CDR3 protein is CASSVNRESGSYNEQFF. DNA for the CDR3: TGTGCCAGCAGCGTAAACCGTGAGAGCGGGAGCTACAATGAGCAGTTCTTC.

The V and J genes are TRBV5-3 and TRBJ2-6; the match to TRBD1 covers 7 bases. TRBV5-3 qualifies as an ORF whose function is uncertain. The V segment lost 4 bases and the J segment 0 bases; nucleotides outside the gene matches: 7. The CDR3 covers 17 residues. CDR3 loop: CARSPGTAISGANVLTF. Written as DNA, the CDR3 is TGTGCCAGAAGCCCCGGGACAGCGATCTCTGGGGCCAACGTCCTGACTTTC.

This clone has a single count. The chain recombines TRBV25-1 with TRBJ2-7, with 8 bases aligning to TRBD1. With 0 bases clipped from V and 3 bases from J, the junction kept 4 bases outside the gene matches. This CDR3 is built from 15 residues. Looked up from germline, CDR1 is MGHDK and CDR2 is SYGVNS. The CDR3 loop is CASSEYDRGGYEQYF. In DNA, the CDR3 is TGTGCCAGCAGTGAATATGACAGGGGAGGCTACGAGCAGTACTTC.

In this sample, this clone turned up a few times. The chain employs TRBV5-5 and TRBJ1-1, with 8 bases identical to TRBD1. J lost 7 bases, V lost 4 bases, and 9 bases had no gene match. This CDR3 contains 14 residues. Per germline, CDR1 SGHKS and CDR2 YYEKEE (reference sequence). CDR3 coding DNA: TGTGCCAGCAGCCGACAGGGGTGGAGGGATGAAGCTTTCTTT. Amino acid sequence: CASSRQGWRDEAFF. Together with reference TRBV5-5 and TRBJ1-1, the CDR3 gives the full variable domain: DAGVTQSPTHLIKTRGQQVTLRCSPISGHKSVSWYQQVLGQGPQFIFQYYEKEERGRGNFPDRFSARQFPNYSSELNVNALLLGDSALYLCASSRQGWRDEAFFGQGTRLTVV.